This passage covers 16 T cell receptor beta chains from one sample sequenced in a study of cytomegalovirus exposure and HLA in healthy donors. PCR primers comprised 60 Vbeta and 13 Jbeta primers. Clones were sequenced by immunoSEQ multiplex PCR, and TCRdb holds only the in-frame ones, with some missing. The sample yields 120,000 to 150,000 clones, approximately 71% seen once. Input material: PBMCs. These receptors all come from a woman between 45 and 60 years old in good health and CMV-seronegative.

The rearrangement joins TRBV27 to TRBJ1-5; weak D call: TRBD1 (6 bases). Germline CDR1 and CDR2: MNHEY and SMNVEV (reference sequence). The length of the CDR3 is 14 residues. V was pared by 2 bases and J by 4 bases, with 9 bases between. CDR3 coding DNA: TGTGCCAGCAGTTTAAACAGGGCTAATCAGCCCCAGCATTTT. This gives the protein CASSLNRANQPQHF.

The chain has TRBV5-7 and TRBJ2-5; 7 nucleotides line up with TRBD2. TRBV5-7 is annotated as an ORF whose role is uncertain. Losses at the gene ends were 3 bases for V and 4 bases for J; bases not matched to a gene: 3. This CDR3 has 13 residues. This chain's CDR3 is CASSWGGRETQYF. The CDR3 DNA sequence: TGTGCCAGCAGCTGGGGGGGTCGAGAGACCCAGTACTTC.

The chain uses TRBV4-1 and TRBJ2-1; 11 bases are a match to TRBD2. CDR3 length: 15 amino acids. The germline V gene encodes CDR1 MGHRA and CDR2 YSYEKL. V was pared by 4 bases and J by 6 bases, with 5 bases of the junction left unmatched. The CDR3 DNA reads as TGCGCCAGCAGCCCTAGCGGGGGGTCTAGCAATGAGCAGTTCTTC. This encodes CASSPSGGSSNEQFF.

This clone turned up a few times. The V gene is TRBV5-1, the J gene TRBJ1-2; a possible D gene is TRBD1 (6 bases). CDR1 and CDR2 from the germline V gene are SGHRS and YFSETQ. Trimming stripped 2 bases from V and 6 bases from J, with 11 bases between. The CDR3 runs to 13 residues. The CDR3 protein is CASSLTRQDGYTF. The CDR3 bases are TGCGCCAGCAGCTTAACTAGACAGGATGGCTACACCTTC.

This chain uses TRBV5-1 with TRBJ1-1, with a weak D call TRBD1 (6 bases). V was clipped by 3 bases and J by 3 bases, with 15 bases between them. Germline V lookup: CDR1 SGHRS, CDR2 YFSETQ. The CDR3 is made up of 15 amino acids. The CDR3 DNA reads as TGCGCCAGCAGCTGGGGGCGGAGTAGGGACACTGAAGCTTTCTTT. It translates to CASSWGRSRDTEAFF.

J is TRBJ1-2 and V is TRBV4-2, with D possibly TRBD1 on 5 matching bases. The V gene's germline CDR1 is LGHNA and CDR2 YNFKEQ. The CDR3 consists of 18 residues. The V end was cut by 0 bases, the J end by 1 base, with 18 bases between. In DNA form, the CDR3 reads TGTGCCAGCAGCCAAGAAGAATGGAGGGGCTCCGATAACTATGGCTACACCTTC. Protein product: CASSQEEWRGSDNYGYTF.

CDR3 DNA sequence: TGTGCCAGCACCGAGACAGGTCATACGGATCAGCCCCAGCATTTT. Encoded protein: CASTETGHTDQPQHF. V gene TRBV5-5 combines with J gene TRBJ1-5; D is possibly TRBD1 (6 bases). Per germline, CDR1 SGHKS and CDR2 YYEKEE (reference sequence). The CDR3 is made up of 15 amino acids. The V end was cut by 6 bases, the J end by 5 bases, with 18 bases between.

This rearrangement joins TRBV28 to TRBJ1-2; D is unclear. Germline CDR1 reads MDHEN; CDR2 reads SYDVKM. Trimming took 4 bases from V and 8 from J, leaving 8 bases between them. The CDR3 covers 11 residues. In nucleotides, the CDR3 is TGTGCCAGCAGTTCCCCCCGGGGCTACACCTTC. The encoded protein is CASSSPRGYTF.

This clone was seen only a few times. The V and J genes are TRBV5-1 and TRBJ2-2, with 9 positions matching TRBD1. Germline lookup yields CDR1 SGHRS and CDR2 YFSETQ. The CDR3 length is 16 residues. The V segment lost 0 bases and the J segment 4 bases; nucleotides outside the gene matches: 4. Written as DNA, the CDR3 is TGCGCCAGCAGCTTGGAGGGGACAGGGTTCACCGGGGAGCTGTTTTTT. This codes for CASSLEGTGFTGELFF. Full variable domain (remainder filled in from reference TRBV5-1 and TRBJ2-2): KAGVTQTPRYLIKTRGQQVTLSCSPISGHRSVSWYQQTPGQGLQFLFEYFSETQRNKGNFPGRFSGRQFSNSRSEMNVSTLELGDSALYLCASSLEGTGFTGELFFGEGSRLTVL.

The rearrangement links TRBV5-1 to TRBJ2-1, with TRBD1 identical over 8 bases. Losses at the gene ends were 4 bases for V and 7 bases for J; bases not matched to a gene: 16. The CDR3 consists of 17 residues. The germline gives CDR1 SGHRS, CDR2 YFSETQ. The DNA of the CDR3 is TGCGCCAGCAGCCCGGACCCCGGGACAGGTCTTAATAATGAGCAGTTCTTC. Translation gives CASSPDPGTGLNNEQFF.

The genes are TRBV21-1 and TRBJ1-1. TRBV21-1 is termed a pseudogene. The CDR3 loop spans 17 amino acids. The CDR3 region is CASSICGGGSMNTEAFF. The CDR3 DNA reads as TGTGCCAGCAGCATATGCGGGGGGGGGAGTATGAACACTGAAGCTTTCTTT.

The chain recombines TRBV11-3 with TRBJ1-6; D gene uncertain. Trimming left V 5 bases short and J 9 bases short, with 11 bases between. The CDR3 is made up of 13 amino acids. Germline V gene sequence: CDR1 SGHNT, CDR2 YENEEA. The CDR3 spells CASSDRGGSPLHF. In DNA form, the CDR3 reads TGTGCCAGCAGCGACCGAGGTGGTTCACCCCTCCACTTT.

V is TRBV5-4 and J is TRBJ1-3; 9 nucleotides line up with TRBD1. The germline CDR1 and CDR2 sequences are SGHNT and YYREEE (reference sequence). Trimming at V came to 0 bases and at J to 8 bases, leaving 6 bases not matched to a gene. The CDR3 consists of 15 residues. The CDR3 region has the DNA TGTGCCAGCAGCTTGGCCGGGGACAGGGCGGACACCATATATTTT. It yields the protein CASSLAGDRADTIYF. Supplemented by reference TRBV5-4 and TRBJ1-3, the full variable domain reads ETGVTQSPTHLIKTRGQQVTLRCSSQSGHNTVSWYQQALGQGPQFIFQYYREEENGRGNFPPRFSGLQFPNYSSELNVNALELDDSALYLCASSLAGDRADTIYFGEGSWLTVV.

The rearrangement joins TRBV10-3 to TRBJ2-7; D is unclear. CDR3 length: 15 amino acids. V gave up 0 bases and J gave up 0 bases, with 9 bases separating them. CDR1 is ENHRY, CDR2 SYGVKD, per germline. CDR3 protein: CAISESVRLSYEQYF. The CDR3 nucleotides are TGTGCCATCAGTGAGTCGGTCAGACTCTCCTACGAGCAGTACTTC.

The CDR3 nucleotides read TGTGCCAGCAGCCCCGCGAATAGCCAGGGAAGAAACACCATATATTTT. Protein product: CASSPANSQGRNTIYF. V and J are TRBV7-6 and TRBJ1-3; D may be TRBD1 (5 bases). The CDR3 runs 16 residues. Between the trimmed V and J ends, which lost 5 bases and 5 bases, there was a span of 19 bases. Germline V CDR1 and CDR2: SGHVS, FNYEAQ.

This chain uses TRBV7-2 with TRBJ1-1, with 10 bases identical to TRBD1. This CDR3 has 14 amino acids. Trimming removed 4 bases from V and 4 bases from J; junction bases left unmatched: 3. CDR1 and CDR2 from the germline V gene are SGHTA and FQGNSA. CDR3: CASSYRTGGTEAFF. The CDR3 DNA sequence: TGTGCCAGCAGCTATCGGACAGGGGGCACTGAAGCTTTCTTT.